This T cell receptor (beta chain) was captured by sequencing in a study of control samples from healthy donors and cancer patients. The CDR3 has 18 amino acids. In germline, CDR1 is SGHKS, CDR2 YYEKEE (reference sequence). V was pared by 3 bases and J by 0 bases, with 19 bases between. Clones were sequenced by immunoSEQ multiplex PCR, and TCRdb holds only the in-frame ones, with some missing. The sample contains 100,000 to 150,000 clones, about 95% of which appear only once. The sample taken for sequencing was blood. The V and J genes are TRBV5-5 and TRBJ1-5; D gene unclear. This clonotype originated in a man under 40 in good health. CDR3 DNA: TGTGCCAGCAGCTCGTCCAGAGAGCCTCTCCATAGCAATCAGCCCCAGCATTTT. Its translation: CASSSSREPLHSNQPQHF.